This is a list of T cell receptor beta chains from one sample in a study of OX40 agonist ivuxolimab in advanced cancers. Generated by immunoSEQ multiplex PCR, the TCRdb table keeps only in-frame clones and is missing some. The sample consists of tens of thousands of clones, more than 65% of them appearing once. The sample here was CD4+ or CD8+ T cells sorted from blood, taken in a trial of the OX40 agonist ivuxolimab. The receptors originated from an adult with an advanced solid tumor such as melanoma, head and neck, liver or kidney cancer. CDR3s include the opening cysteine and the closing phenylalanine or tryptophan. Fields, in order: clone size, V gene, J gene, D gene, CDR3 protein, CDR3 DNA. The D gene is left open where the match is weak. A row's size may be missing; if present it is once, few, many or a size class.

>.|TRBV19|TRBJ2-2|TRBD1
CASSPTPGGMLGELFF
TGTGCCAGTAGTCCTACTCCAGGGGGCATGTTAGGGGAGCTGTTTTTT
>.|TRBV5-1|TRBJ2-7|.
CASSFGGGSYEQYF
TGCGCCAGCAGCTTTGGAGGGGGCTCCTACGAGCAGTACTTC
>.|TRBV7-9|TRBJ2-5|TRBD1
CASSPGQAAETQYF
TGTGCCAGCAGCCCAGGACAGGCAGCAGAGACCCAGTACTTC
>.|TRBV25-1|TRBJ2-7|.
CASSEGGGGEQYF
TGTGCCAGCAGTGAAGGGGGAGGGGGCGAGCAGTACTTC
>.|TRBV13|TRBJ2-5|TRBD1
CASSFFPRGTGDKTQYF
TGTGCCAGCAGCTTCTTTCCCCGCGGGACAGGGGACAAGACCCAGTACTTC
>once|TRBV7-8|TRBJ2-5|.
CASSPGPQRETQYF
TGTGCCAGCAGTCCCGGGCCCCAGAGGGAGACCCAGTACTTC
>.|TRBV18|TRBJ2-1|TRBD2
CASSSIAGASYNEQFF
TGTGCCAGCTCTTCGATAGCGGGGGCCTCCTACAATGAGCAGTTCTTC
>.|TRBV7-2|TRBJ2-3|.
CASSFLVADTQYF
TGTGCCAGCAGCTTTTTGGTGGCAGATACGCAGTATTTT
>.|TRBV6-5|TRBJ1-2|.
CASSRSWDNYGYTF
TGTGCCAGCAGTCGCAGTTGGGATAACTATGGCTACACCTTC
>.|TRBV5-1|TRBJ2-5|TRBD2
CASSVRAGGAETQYF
TGCGCCAGCAGCGTTCGAGCGGGGGGTGCTGAGACCCAGTACTTC
>once|TRBV4-1|TRBJ1-2|.
CASSHQGGLGYGYTF
TGCGCCAGCAGCCACCAGGGAGGCCTGGGATATGGCTACACCTTC
>.|TRBV6-5|TRBJ2-1|TRBD1
CASSLTGMVYNEQFF
TGTGCCAGCAGCCTGACAGGGATGGTCTACAATGAGCAGTTCTTC
>.|TRBV4-1|TRBJ1-1|TRBD1
CASSQEWTGKRQNTEAFF
TGCGCCAGCAGCCAAGAATGGACAGGGAAAAGACAAAACACTGAAGCTTTCTTT
>few|TRBV10-3|TRBJ1-5|.
CAISESLGDQPQHF
TGTGCCATCAGTGAGTCCCTTGGGGATCAGCCCCAGCATTTT
>few|TRBV19|TRBJ2-4|.
CASSGPLDIQYF
TGTGCCAGTAGCGGACCCCTTGACATTCAGTACTTC
>.|TRBV7-8|TRBJ2-7|.
CASSLTGGSYYEQYF
TGTGCCAGCAGCTTAACGGGCGGGTCCTATTACGAGCAGTACTTC
>.|TRBV9|TRBJ1-3|.
CASSVGDGESLSGNTIYF
TGTGCCAGCAGCGTAGGAGACGGAGAATCCCTCTCTGGAAACACCATATATTTT
>.|TRBV5-1|TRBJ1-1|.
CASSSLSWGGSTEAFF
TGCGCCAGCAGCTCACTGTCATGGGGCGGGAGCACTGAAGCTTTCTTT
>.|TRBV15|TRBJ2-7|TRBD2
CATSFGGSGASREQYF
TGTGCCACCAGCTTCGGTGGTAGCGGGGCCTCCCGGGAGCAGTACTTC
>.|TRBV5-5|TRBJ2-6|.
CASSLTGLSGANVLTF
TGTGCCAGCAGCTTGACGGGCCTCTCTGGGGCCAACGTCCTGACTTTC
>.|TRBV2|TRBJ1-2|.
CASSEMGALYGYTF
TGTGCCAGCAGTGAAATGGGGGCTCTCTATGGCTACACCTTC
>.|TRBV6-6|TRBJ1-1|.
CASAVPGNTEAFF
TGTGCCAGCGCAGTACCAGGGAACACTGAAGCTTTCTTT
>.|TRBV12-5|TRBJ1-6|.
CASALETYNSPLHF
TGTGCTAGTGCGTTGGAAACCTATAATTCACCCCTCCACTTT
>.|TRBV4-3|TRBJ1-5|TRBD1
CASSLDRAQPQHF
TGCGCCAGCAGCCTCGACAGGGCCCAGCCCCAGCATTTT
>once|TRBV10-3|TRBJ1-3|.
CATHSGEGTGNTIYF
TGTGCCACCCACTCGGGTGAGGGCACTGGAAACACCATATATTTT
>.|TRBV7-2|TRBJ1-4|TRBD1
CASRSGGANEKLFF
TGTGCCAGCCGCTCAGGGGGGGCTAATGAAAAACTGTTTTTT
>.|TRBV18|TRBJ2-3|.
CASSRGTDTQYF
TGTGCCAGCTCAAGAGGCACAGATACGCAGTATTTT
>.|TRBV21-1|TRBJ2-3|.
CASSFGGLNTDTQYF
TGTGCCAGCAGCTTTGGGGGATTAAACACAGATACGCAGTATTTT
>few|TRBV2|TRBJ2-7|TRBD1
CASTGTGGNSYEQYF
TGTGCCAGCACCGGGACAGGGGGTAACTCCTACGAGCAGTACTTC
>.|TRBV6-5|TRBJ2-1|TRBD2
CASNAGGEGDNEQFF
TGTGCCAGCAATGCGGGGGGGGAAGGGGACAATGAGCAGTTCTTC
>.|TRBV15|TRBJ2-5|.
CATSRGNQETQYF
TGTGCCACCAGCAGAGGAAACCAAGAGACCCAGTACTTC
>.|TRBV6-5|TRBJ2-3|TRBD1
CASSYSPTGGTDTQYF
TGTGCCAGCAGTTACTCGCCCACAGGGGGCACAGATACGCAGTATTTT
>.|TRBV5-1|TRBJ2-1|.
CASSLGPSYNEQFF
TGCGCCAGCAGCTTGGGACCCTCCTACAATGAGCAGTTCTTC
>.|TRBV10-3|TRBJ1-6|.
CAISESRVIGNSPLHF
TGTGCCATCAGTGAGTCAAGAGTTATAGGTAATTCACCCCTCCACTTT
>.|TRBV5-1|TRBJ1-1|.
CASSFQGMSNTEAFF
TGCGCCAGCAGCTTCCAGGGTATGTCGAACACTGAAGCTTTCTTT
>.|TRBV19|TRBJ2-7|.
CASSPDRDVAYEQYF
TGTGCCAGTAGTCCAGACCGGGACGTAGCCTACGAGCAGTACTTC
>.|TRBV5-1|TRBJ2-7|.
CASSLGGGNYEQYF
TGCGCCAGCAGCTTAGGAGGGGGCAACTACGAGCAGTACTTC
>.|TRBV7-2|TRBJ2-6|TRBD2
CASSPQRGVGGANVLTF
TGTGCCAGCAGCCCCCAGCGGGGGGTGGGTGGGGCCAACGTCCTGACTTTC
>.|TRBV18|TRBJ1-4|.
CASSPSLGESEKLFF
TGTGCCAGCTCACCCTCTCTAGGGGAGTCCGAAAAACTGTTTTTT
>.|TRBV7-8|TRBJ2-7|.
CASSLRQGGSYEQYF
TGTGCCAGCAGCCTTAGACAGGGAGGTAGCTACGAGCAGTACTTC
>.|TRBV11-2|TRBJ1-1|.
CASSLGPPLEAFF
TGTGCCAGCAGCTTAGGGCCTCCCCTAGAAGCTTTCTTT
>once|TRBV2|TRBJ1-2|.
CASSGGAYGYTF
TGTGCCAGCAGTGGTGGGGCCTATGGCTACACCTTC
>.|TRBV25-1|TRBJ1-2|.
CASRSSSGDGYTF
TGTGCCAGCAGATCTTCGTCAGGGGATGGCTACACCTTC
>.|TRBV7-8|TRBJ1-1|TRBD1
CASSLGTGFGNTEAFF
TGTGCCAGCAGCTTAGGGACAGGGTTTGGGAACACTGAAGCTTTCTTT
>.|TRBV18|TRBJ2-7|.
CASSPGYEQYF
TGTGCCAGCTCACCAGGGTACGAGCAGTACTTC
>.|TRBV5-1|TRBJ1-4|.
CASSLAAATNEKLFF
TGCGCCAGCAGCTTGGCGGCAGCTACTAATGAAAAACTGTTTTTT
>few|TRBV2|TRBJ1-2|.
CASSETVLNYGYTF
TGTGCCAGCAGTGAAACGGTGCTTAACTATGGCTACACCTTC
>.|TRBV7-9|TRBJ1-1|.
CASSLEVNREAFF
TGTGCCAGCAGCTTAGAGGTCAACCGAGAAGCTTTCTTT
>.|TRBV6-5|TRBJ1-6|.
CASSYSPGSSSPLHF
TGTGCCAGCAGTTACTCTCCAGGTTCGTCTTCACCCCTCCACTTT
>few|TRBV19|TRBJ1-5|.
CASSPLSLNQPQHF
TGTGCCAGTAGTCCCTTGAGTCTCAATCAGCCCCAGCATTTT
>once|TRBV7-2|TRBJ2-7|TRBD2
CASSQGLVSYEQYF
TGTGCCAGCAGCCAAGGACTAGTCTCCTACGAGCAGTACTTC
>few|TRBV25-1|TRBJ1-1|.
CASKQSGGGTEAFF
TGTGCCAGCAAACAGTCGGGGGGGGGCACTGAAGCTTTCTTT
>.|TRBV29-1|TRBJ2-5|TRBD1
CSVELPDRGLRETQYF
TGCAGCGTTGAACTACCGGACAGGGGGCTTCGTGAGACCCAGTACTTC
>.|TRBV4-3|TRBJ2-5|.
CASSQWGQETQYF
TGCGCCAGCAGCCAGTGGGGCCAAGAGACCCAGTACTTC
>few|TRBV10-2|TRBJ1-4|.
CASTPRAGQRNEKLFF
TGCGCCAGCACCCCCCGCGCGGGTCAAAGGAATGAAAAACTGTTTTTT
>.|TRBV10-2|TRBJ1-2|.
CASRKDDYGYTF
TGCGCCAGCAGGAAGGACGACTATGGCTACACCTTC
>.|TRBV7-2|TRBJ1-6|.
CASSQLGHLNSPLHF
TGTGCCAGCAGCCAACTCGGACATCTAAATTCACCCCTCCACTTT
>once|TRBV23-1|TRBJ2-1|TRBD2
CASSQGTSGGEVNEQFF
TGCGCCAGCAGTCAAGGGACTAGCGGGGGGGAGGTGAATGAGCAGTTCTTC
>once|TRBV13|TRBJ2-2|.
CASSWQGTGELFF
TGTGCCAGCAGCTGGCAGGGTACCGGGGAGCTGTTTTTT
>few|TRBV7-9|TRBJ2-7|TRBD1
CASSRYTYPGQGFHEQYF
TGTGCCAGCAGCCGTTATACTTACCCGGGACAGGGGTTTCACGAGCAGTACTTC